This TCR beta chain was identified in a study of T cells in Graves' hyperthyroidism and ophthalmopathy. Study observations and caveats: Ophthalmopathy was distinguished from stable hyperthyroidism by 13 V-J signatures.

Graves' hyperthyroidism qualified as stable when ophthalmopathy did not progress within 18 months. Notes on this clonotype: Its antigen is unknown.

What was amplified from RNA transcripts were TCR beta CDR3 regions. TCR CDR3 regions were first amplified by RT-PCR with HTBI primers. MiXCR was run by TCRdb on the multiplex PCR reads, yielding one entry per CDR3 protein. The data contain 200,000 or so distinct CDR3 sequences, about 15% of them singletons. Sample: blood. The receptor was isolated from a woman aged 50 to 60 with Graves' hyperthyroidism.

The chain's CDR3 is CASTPTESYEQYF. CDR3 bases: TGTGCCAGCACCCCGACAGAATCCTACGAGCAGTACTTC. The V and J genes are TRBV2 and TRBJ2-7, with D tentatively TRBD1 (5 bases). The CDR3 totals 13 residues. With 7 bases removed from V and 1 base from J, the gap between germline ends came to 11 bases. Germline-derived CDR1 and CDR2 are SNHLY and FYNNEI.